This T cell receptor beta chain was sequenced for a study of graft-versus-host responses after intestinal transplantation. About the research overall: Multivisceral, liver-intestinal, or isolated intestinal transplants were performed in recipients. Study outcomes and limitations: Where graft-donor T cell macrochimerism was present, patients had high graft-versus-host to host-versus-graft clonal ratios in allografts.

The CDR3 spans 14 residues. From germline, CDR1 is KGHSH and CDR2 LQKENI. V lost 8 bases and J lost 6; bases outside the gene matches: 7. Turning to this clone: The antigen remains unidentified.

The assay was immunoSEQ multiplex PCR, and TCRdb's table has in-frame clones only and misses some. The table lists 25,000 to 35,000 clones, roughly 85% of them singletons, with 11% in the top ten. This receptor was identified in a human patient who received an intestinal transplant, so some T cells may come from the graft donor. The chain carries TRBV18 and TRBJ2-1; 10 bases map to TRBD1. The sample in question was PBMCs, obtained roughly 68 weeks after intestinal transplantation. Written as DNA, the CDR3 is TGTGCCAGCCTACGGACAGGGGGGTTCAATGAGCAGTTCTTC. It specifies CASLRTGGFNEQFF.